The sequence of this T cell receptor beta chain was determined in a study of blood T cell repertoires in COVID-19. Study details: Acute-phase and convalescent COVID-19 samples originated in the United States, Italy and Spain.

Using immunoSEQ multiplex PCR, the repertoire was profiled, and TCRdb retains in-frame clones only, with some absent. This sample has 91,000 or so clones, with more than 75% found just once. This clonotype was obtained from a human donor in a cohort sampled during active COVID-19. Sequenced sample: peripheral blood.

The CDR3 DNA follows: TGTGCCAGCAGCTTTGGCCCGGAGACCCAGTACTTC. This codes for CASSFGPETQYF. This chain joins TRBV5-6 and TRBJ2-5; D remains ambiguous. In germline, CDR1 is SGHDT, CDR2 YYEEEE. The CDR3 has 12 amino acids. Trimming pared 2 bases from V and 5 bases from J, leaving 7 bases between.